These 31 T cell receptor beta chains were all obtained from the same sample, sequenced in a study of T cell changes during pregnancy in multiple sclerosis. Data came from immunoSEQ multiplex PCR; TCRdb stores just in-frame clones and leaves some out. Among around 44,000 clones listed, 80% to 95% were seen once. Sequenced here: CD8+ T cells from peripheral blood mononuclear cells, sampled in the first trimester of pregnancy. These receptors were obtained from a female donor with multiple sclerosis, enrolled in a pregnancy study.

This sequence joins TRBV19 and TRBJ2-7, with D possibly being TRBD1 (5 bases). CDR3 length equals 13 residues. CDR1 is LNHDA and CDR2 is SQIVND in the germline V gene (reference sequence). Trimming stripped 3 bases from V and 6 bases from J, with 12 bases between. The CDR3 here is CASSIRQGLEQYF. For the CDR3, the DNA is TGTGCCAGTAGTATCAGGCAGGGTCTCGAGCAGTACTTC. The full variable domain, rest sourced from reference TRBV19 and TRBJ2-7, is DGGITQSPKYLFRKEGQNVTLSCEQNLNHDAMYWYRQDPGQGLRLIYYSQIVNDFQKGDIAEGYSVSREKKESFPLTVTSAQKNPTAFYLCASSIRQGLEQYFGPGTRLTVT.

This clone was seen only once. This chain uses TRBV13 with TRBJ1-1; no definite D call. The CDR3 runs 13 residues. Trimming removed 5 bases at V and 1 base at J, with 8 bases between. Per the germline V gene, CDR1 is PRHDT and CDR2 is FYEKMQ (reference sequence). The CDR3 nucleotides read TGTGCCAGCAGCGCCCGGGGGAACACTGAAGCTTTCTTT. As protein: CASSARGNTEAFF.

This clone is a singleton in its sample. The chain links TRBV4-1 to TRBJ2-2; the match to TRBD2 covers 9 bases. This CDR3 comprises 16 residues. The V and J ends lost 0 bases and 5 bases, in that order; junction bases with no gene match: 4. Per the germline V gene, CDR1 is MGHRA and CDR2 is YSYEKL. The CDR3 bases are TGCGCCAGCAGCCAAGACGCGGGAGGGTCTACCGGGGAGCTGTTTTTT. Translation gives CASSQDAGGSTGELFF.

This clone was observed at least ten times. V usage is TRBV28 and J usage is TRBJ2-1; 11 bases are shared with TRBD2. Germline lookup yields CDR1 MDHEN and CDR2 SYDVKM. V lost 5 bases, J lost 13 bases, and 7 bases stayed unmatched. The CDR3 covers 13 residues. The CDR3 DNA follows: TGTGCCAGCAGTCTCGGGACTAGCGGAGAACAGTTCTTC. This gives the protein CASSLGTSGEQFF.

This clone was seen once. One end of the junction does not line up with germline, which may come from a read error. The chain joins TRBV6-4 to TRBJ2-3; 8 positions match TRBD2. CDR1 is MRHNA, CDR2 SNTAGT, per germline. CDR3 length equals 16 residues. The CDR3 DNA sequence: TGTGCCGGCAGTGACTCGGCGGGGGGAAGCACAGATACGCAGTATTTT. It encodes CAGSDSAGGSTDTQYF.

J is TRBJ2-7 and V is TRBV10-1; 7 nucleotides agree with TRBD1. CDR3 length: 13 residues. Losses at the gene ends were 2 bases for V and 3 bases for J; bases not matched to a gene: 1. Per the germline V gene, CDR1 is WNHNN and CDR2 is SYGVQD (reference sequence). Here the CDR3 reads CASSERTGYEQYF. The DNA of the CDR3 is TGCGCCAGCAGTGAGAGGACAGGCTACGAGCAGTACTTC.

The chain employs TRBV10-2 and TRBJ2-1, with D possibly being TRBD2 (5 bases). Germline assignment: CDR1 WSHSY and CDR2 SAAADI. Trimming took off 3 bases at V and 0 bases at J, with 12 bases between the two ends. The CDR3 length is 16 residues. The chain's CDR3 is CASSDPDRDSYNEQFF. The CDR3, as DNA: TGCGCCAGCAGTGACCCGGACCGGGACTCCTACAATGAGCAGTTCTTC.

The DNA of the CDR3 is TGTGCCAGCAGTTTCACGGGGATCTACGAGCAGTACTTC. Its translation is CASSFTGIYEQYF. The genes are TRBV27 and TRBJ2-7; TRBD2 is a possible D gene (5 bases). V lost 3 bases, J lost 3 bases, and 9 bases lay in between. Germline V CDR1 and CDR2: MNHEY, SMNVEV (reference sequence). CDR3 length: 13 amino acids.

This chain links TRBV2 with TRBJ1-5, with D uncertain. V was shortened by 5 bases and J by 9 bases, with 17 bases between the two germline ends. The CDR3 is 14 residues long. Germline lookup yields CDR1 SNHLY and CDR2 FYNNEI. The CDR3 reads CASSLGLGGWPQHF. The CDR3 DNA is TGTGCCAGCAGTCTCGGACTCGGCGGGTGGCCCCAGCATTTT.

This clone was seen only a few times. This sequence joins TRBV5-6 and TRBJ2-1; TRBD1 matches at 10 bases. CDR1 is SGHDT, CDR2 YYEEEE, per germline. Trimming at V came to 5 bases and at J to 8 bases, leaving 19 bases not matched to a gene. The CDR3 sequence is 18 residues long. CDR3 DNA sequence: TGTGCCAGCAGACGATTGGCAGACTGGGACAGGGGCCGGGATGAGCAGTTCTTC. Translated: CASRRLADWDRGRDEQFF.

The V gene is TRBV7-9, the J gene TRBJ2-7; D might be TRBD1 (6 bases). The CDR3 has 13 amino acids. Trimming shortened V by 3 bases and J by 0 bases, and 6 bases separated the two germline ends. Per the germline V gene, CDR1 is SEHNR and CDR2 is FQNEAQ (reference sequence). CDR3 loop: CASSLDSSYEQYF. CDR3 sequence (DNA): TGTGCCAGCAGCTTGGACAGCTCCTACGAGCAGTACTTC.

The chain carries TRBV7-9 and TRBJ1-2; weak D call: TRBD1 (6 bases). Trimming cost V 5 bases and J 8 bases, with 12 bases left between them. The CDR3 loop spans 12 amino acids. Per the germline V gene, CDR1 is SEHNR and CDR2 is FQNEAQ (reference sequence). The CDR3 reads CASSPSGVGYTF. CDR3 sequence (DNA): TGTGCCAGCAGCCCGTCAGGGGTCGGCTACACCTTC.

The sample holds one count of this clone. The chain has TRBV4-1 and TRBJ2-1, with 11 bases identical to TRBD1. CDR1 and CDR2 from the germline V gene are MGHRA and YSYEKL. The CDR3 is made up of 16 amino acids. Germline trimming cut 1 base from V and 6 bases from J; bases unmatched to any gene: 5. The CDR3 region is CASSQGPGQGVNEQFF. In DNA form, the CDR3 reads TGCGCCAGCAGCCAAGGGCCGGGACAGGGGGTCAATGAGCAGTTCTTC.

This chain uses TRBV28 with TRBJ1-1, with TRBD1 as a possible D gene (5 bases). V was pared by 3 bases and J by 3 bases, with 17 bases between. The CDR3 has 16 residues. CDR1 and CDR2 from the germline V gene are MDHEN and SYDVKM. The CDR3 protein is CASSFSGTKVDTEAFF. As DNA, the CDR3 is TGTGCCAGCAGTTTTTCTGGGACTAAGGTTGACACTGAAGCTTTCTTT.

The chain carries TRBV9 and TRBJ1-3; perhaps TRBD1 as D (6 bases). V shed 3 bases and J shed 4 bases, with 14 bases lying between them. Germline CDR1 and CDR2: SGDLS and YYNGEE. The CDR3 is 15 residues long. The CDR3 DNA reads TGTGCCAGCAGCGATGGTACAGGGTCGGGAAACACCATATATTTT. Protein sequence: CASSDGTGSGNTIYF.

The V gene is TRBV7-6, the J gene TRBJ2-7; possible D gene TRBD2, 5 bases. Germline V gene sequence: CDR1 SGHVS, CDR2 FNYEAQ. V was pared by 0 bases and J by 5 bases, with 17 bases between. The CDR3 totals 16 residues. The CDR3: CASSLARTGIFDEQYF. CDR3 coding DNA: TGTGCCAGCAGCTTAGCCCGGACTGGGATTTTCGACGAGCAGTACTTC. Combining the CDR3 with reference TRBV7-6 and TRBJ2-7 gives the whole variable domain GAGVSQSPRYKVTKRGQDVALRCDPISGHVSLYWYRQALGQGPEFLTYFNYEAQQDKSGLPNDRFSAERPEGSISTLTIQRTEQRDSAMYRCASSLARTGIFDEQYFGPGTRLTVT.

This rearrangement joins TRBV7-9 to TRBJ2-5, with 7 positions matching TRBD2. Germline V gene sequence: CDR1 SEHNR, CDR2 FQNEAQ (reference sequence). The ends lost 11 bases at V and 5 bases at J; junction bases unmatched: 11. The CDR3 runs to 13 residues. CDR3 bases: TGTGCCCTCCGGGAGGCGGGTACGGAGACCCAGTACTTC. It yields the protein CALREAGTETQYF.

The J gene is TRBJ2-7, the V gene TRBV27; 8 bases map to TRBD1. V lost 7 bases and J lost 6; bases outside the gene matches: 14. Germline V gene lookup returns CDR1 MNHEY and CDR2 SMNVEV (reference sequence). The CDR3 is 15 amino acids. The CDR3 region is CASTSTGTGPSEQYF. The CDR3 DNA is TGTGCCAGCACTTCAACCGGGACAGGTCCCTCCGAGCAGTACTTC.

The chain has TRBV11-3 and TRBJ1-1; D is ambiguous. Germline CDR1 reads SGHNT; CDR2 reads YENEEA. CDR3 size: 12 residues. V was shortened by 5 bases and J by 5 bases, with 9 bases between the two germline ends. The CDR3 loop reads CASSTTGTEAFF. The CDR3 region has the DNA TGTGCCAGCAGCACGACGGGGACTGAAGCTTTCTTT.

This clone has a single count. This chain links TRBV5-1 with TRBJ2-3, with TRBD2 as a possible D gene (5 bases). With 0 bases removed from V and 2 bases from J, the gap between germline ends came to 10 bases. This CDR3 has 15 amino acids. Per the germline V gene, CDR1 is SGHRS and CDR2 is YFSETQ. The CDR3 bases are TGCGCCAGCAGCTTGGCCCCGGGAATCACAGATACGCAGTATTTT. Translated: CASSLAPGITDTQYF.

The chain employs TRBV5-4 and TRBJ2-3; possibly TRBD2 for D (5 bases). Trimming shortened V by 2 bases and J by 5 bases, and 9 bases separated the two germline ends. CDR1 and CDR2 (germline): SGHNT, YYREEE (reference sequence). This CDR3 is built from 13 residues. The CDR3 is CASSLGRGDTQYF. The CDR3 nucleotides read TGTGCCAGCAGCTTAGGTCGGGGAGATACGCAGTATTTT.

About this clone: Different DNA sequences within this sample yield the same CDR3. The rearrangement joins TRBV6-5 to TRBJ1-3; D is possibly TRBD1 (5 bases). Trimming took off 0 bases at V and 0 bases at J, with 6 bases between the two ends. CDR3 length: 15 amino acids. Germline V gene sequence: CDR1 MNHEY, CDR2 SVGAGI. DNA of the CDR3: TGTGCCAGCAGTTACTCGGGGGGCTCTGGAAACACCATATATTTT. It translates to CASSYSGGSGNTIYF.

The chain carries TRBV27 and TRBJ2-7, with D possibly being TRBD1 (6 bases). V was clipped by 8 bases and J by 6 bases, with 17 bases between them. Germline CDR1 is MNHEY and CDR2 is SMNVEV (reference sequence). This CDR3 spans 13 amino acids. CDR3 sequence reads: CASGKTGRREQYF. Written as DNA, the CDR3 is TGTGCCAGCGGTAAGACAGGAAGGCGCGAGCAGTACTTC.

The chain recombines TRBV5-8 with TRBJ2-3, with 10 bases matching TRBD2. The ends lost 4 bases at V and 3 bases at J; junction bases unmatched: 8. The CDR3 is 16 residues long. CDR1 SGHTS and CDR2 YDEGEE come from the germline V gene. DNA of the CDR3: TGTGCCAGCAGCGAAATTACTAGCGGGATGACAGATACGCAGTATTTT. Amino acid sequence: CASSEITSGMTDTQYF.

CDR3 loop: CASSYSGNEQFF. CDR3 in DNA: TGTGCCAGCAGTTATAGTGGCAATGAGCAGTTCTTC. V and J are TRBV6-5 and TRBJ2-1; D unresolved. CDR3 length: 12 residues. Germline CDR1 and CDR2: MNHEY and SVGAGI. Trimming shortened V by 3 bases and J by 6 bases, and 6 bases separated the two germline ends.

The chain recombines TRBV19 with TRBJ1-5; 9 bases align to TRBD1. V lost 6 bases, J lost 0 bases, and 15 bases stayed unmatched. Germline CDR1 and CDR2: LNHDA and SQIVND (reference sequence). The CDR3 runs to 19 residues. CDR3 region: CASRMESGTGIFSNQPQHF. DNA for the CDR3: TGTGCCAGTAGGATGGAGAGCGGGACAGGGATTTTTAGCAATCAGCCCCAGCATTTT.

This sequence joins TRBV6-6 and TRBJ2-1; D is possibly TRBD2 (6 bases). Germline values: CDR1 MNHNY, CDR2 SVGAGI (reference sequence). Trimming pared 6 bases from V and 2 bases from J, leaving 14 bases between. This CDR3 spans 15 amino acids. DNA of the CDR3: TGTGCCAGCAGCCTCAGACTAGAAACCTACAATGAGCAGTTCTTC. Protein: CASSLRLETYNEQFF.

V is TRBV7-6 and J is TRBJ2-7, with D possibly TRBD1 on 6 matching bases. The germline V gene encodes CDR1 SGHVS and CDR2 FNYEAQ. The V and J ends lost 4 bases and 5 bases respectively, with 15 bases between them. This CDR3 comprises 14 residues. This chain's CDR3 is CASSYKQGLDEQYF. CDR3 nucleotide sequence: TGTGCCAGCAGCTATAAACAGGGTCTCGACGAGCAGTACTTC. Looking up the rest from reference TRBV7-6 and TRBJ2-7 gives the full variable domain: GAGVSQSPRYKVTKRGQDVALRCDPISGHVSLYWYRQALGQGPEFLTYFNYEAQQDKSGLPNDRFSAERPEGSISTLTIQRTEQRDSAMYRCASSYKQGLDEQYFGPGTRLTVT.

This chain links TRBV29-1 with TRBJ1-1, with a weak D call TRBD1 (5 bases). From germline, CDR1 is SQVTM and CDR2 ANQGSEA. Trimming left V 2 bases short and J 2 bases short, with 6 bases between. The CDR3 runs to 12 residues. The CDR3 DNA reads TGCAGCGTTGAAACAGGAAACACTGAAGCTTTCTTT. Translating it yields CSVETGNTEAFF.

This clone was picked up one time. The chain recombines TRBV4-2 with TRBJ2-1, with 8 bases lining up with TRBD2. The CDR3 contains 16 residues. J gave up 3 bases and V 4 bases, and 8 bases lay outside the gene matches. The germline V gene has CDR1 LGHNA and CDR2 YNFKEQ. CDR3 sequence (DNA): TGTGCCAGCAGCCCCCACGGGGGGGAAGGCTACAATGAGCAGTTCTTC. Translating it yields CASSPHGGEGYNEQFF.

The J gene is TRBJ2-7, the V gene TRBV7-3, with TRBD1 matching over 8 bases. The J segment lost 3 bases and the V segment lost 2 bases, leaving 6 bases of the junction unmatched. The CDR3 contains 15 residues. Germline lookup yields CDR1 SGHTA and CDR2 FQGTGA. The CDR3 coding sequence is TGTGCCAGCAGCTTATTTAGTGGGACAGGCTACGAGCAGTACTTC. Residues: CASSLFSGTGYEQYF.